This TCR beta chain was identified in a study of blood T cell repertoires in COVID-19 (dated by TCRdb to about 2020). Looking at the study overall: The collaborator samples originated in the United States, Italy and Spain and spanned the acute and convalescent phases of COVID-19. Nearly every sample came with metadata listing a de-identified subject ID, COVID-19 status, age in years and sex. Subjects who had been exposed to COVID-19, were actively infected with it, or had recovered from it provided the deeply sampled blood TCRbeta repertoires that made up the dataset. A freely available public database, intended as a resource for researchers studying the immune response to SARS-CoV-2, is where the repertoires were released. Where HLA class I and class II types were available, the types were taken from metadata supplied by the sample provider, not from assay-based typing. The prospective study material was composed of cDNA or gDNA derived from T cells, B-cell-depleted T cells, or PBMCs. Samples were obtained from the ongoing ImmuneRACE study (first 160 participants) and from 1,254 subjects provided by 6 global collaborators. Findings and caveats that apply to the study as a whole: The quantity of clinical and demographic metadata differed by source and by participant and was supplied without curation.

The collaborating institutions used their own protocols to collect whole blood in K2EDTA tubes. Collaborator samples were shipped for TCRbeta analysis as frozen whole blood, isolated PBMCs, or DNA extracted from either sample type. V lost 2 bases and J lost 3 bases, and the count of bases not matched to a germline gene is 3. The cysteine opens and the phenylalanine closes a CDR3 of 14 amino acids. This entry keeps only the CDR3 DNA: 42 bases, framed from base 1. For CDR1 and CDR2, the germline V gene (reference sequence) lists LGHDT and YNNKEL. TCRbeta CDR3 regions were amplified from genomic DNA by means of the immunoSEQ Assay, a bias-controlled multiplex PCR. From the authors' description of their analysis: The number of nucleated cells in each sample was estimated from the amplification of reference gene primers within the assay. To quantify the absolute abundance of each unique TCRbeta CDR3 rearrangement, sequence reads were collapsed and filtered. For each sample, productive Simpson clonality was calculated as the square root of Simpson's diversity index across productive rearrangements. Not all clones reach the TCRdb copy of this immuneACCESS table, which keeps in-frame sequences only. Checked studies attribute under half of the gap to unresolved V genes and leave the rest unexplained. The D gene and trimming were derived from the DNA, and the V and J assignments and clone size from that table. In this sample the table shows tens of thousands of clones, about 80% of which occur a single time. The top ten clonotypes cover less than 45% of the sample.

About this clone itself: This receptor's antigen is unknown. No clone much larger than this one lies a single base away; base qualities are absent.

Recombination linked TRBV3-1 (or the pseudogene TRBV3-2) to TRBJ2-7, with TRBD1 matching 8 junction bases. This clonotype was sampled from an elderly man with acute or convalescent COVID-19. Sequencing input: peripheral blood. For the CDR3, the sequence is CASSQQQGGYEQYF. In nucleotide form, the sequence is TGTGCCAGCAGCCAACAACAGGGGGGCTACGAGCAGTACTTC.